This T cell receptor beta chain came from a study of T cells in localized non-small cell lung cancer. Some clones are missing from TCRdb's copy, which holds only in-frame ones; the method was immunoSEQ multiplex PCR. The table lists roughly 70,000 clones, about nine tenths of them singletons, with 21% in the top ten. Notes on the study in general: Uninvolved adjacent lung showed higher T cell clonality than tumor.

Of note for this clone: Its antigen remains unidentified.

The CDR3 extends over 15 amino acids. Losses at the gene ends were 2 bases for V and 6 bases for J; bases not matched to a gene: 8. Germline-derived CDR1 and CDR2 are SGHAT and FQDESV (reference sequence). The source was peripheral blood, collected before any cancer treatment. The V call is TRBV11-1, the J call TRBJ2-5, with TRBD1 matching over 8 bases. The receptor comes from a male donor aged 60 or over with stage III squamous cell lung carcinoma. The CDR3 DNA is TGTGCCAGCAGCTTACCCGGGCAGGGGGCAAAGACCCAGTACTTC. Its protein product is CASSLPGQGAKTQYF.